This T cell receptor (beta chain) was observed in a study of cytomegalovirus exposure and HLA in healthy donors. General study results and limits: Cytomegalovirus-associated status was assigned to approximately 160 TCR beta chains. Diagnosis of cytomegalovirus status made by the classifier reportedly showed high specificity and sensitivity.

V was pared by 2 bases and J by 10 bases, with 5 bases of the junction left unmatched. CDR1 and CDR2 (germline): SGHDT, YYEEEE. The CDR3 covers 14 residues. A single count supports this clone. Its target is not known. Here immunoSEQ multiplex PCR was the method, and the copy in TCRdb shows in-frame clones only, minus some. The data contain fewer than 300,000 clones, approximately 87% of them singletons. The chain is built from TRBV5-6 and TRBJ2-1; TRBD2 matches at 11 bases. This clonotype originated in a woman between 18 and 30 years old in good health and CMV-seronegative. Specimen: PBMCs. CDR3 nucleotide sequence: TGTGCCAGCAGCTTACCGGGACTAGCGGACGAGCAGTTCTTC. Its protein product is CASSLPGLADEQFF.